The T cell receptor (beta chain) described here comes from a study of blood T cell repertoires in COVID-19. Study summary: Samples of COVID-19 (acute and convalescent) were obtained from the United States, Italy and Spain.

Under the authors' procedure: Using reference gene primer amplification, nucleated cell counts were estimated. Libraries were prepared by immunoSEQ multiplex PCR; TCRdb keeps only in-frame clonotypes and omits some of them. The V and J calls and clone size were taken over from that table, and D and trimming were inferred from the DNA. The top ten clones hold under 15% of a sample with roughly 40,000 clones, around 84% of them seen once. Germline CDR1 reads SNHLY; CDR2 reads FYNNEI. V lost 6 bases, J lost 2 bases, and 4 bases stayed unmatched. This CDR3 region has 13 residues. V usage is TRBV2 and J usage is TRBJ2-7; TRBD1 agrees at 7 bases. The source material was peripheral blood. The receptor was isolated from a woman in her 70s in a cohort sampled during active COVID-19. The DNA of the CDR3 is TGTGCCAGCAGAGGGACAGCTACCTACGAGCAGTACTTC. It translates to CASRGTATYEQYF.